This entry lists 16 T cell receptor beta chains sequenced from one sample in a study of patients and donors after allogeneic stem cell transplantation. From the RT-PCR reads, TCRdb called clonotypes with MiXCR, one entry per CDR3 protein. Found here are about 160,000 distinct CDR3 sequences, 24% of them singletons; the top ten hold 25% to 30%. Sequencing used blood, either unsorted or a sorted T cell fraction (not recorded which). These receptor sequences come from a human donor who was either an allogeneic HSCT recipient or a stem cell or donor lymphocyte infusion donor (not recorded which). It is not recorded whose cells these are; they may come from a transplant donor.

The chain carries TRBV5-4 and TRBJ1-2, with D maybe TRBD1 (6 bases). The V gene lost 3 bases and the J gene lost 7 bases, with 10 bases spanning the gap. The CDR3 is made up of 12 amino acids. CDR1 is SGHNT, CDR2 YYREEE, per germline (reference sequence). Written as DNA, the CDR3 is TGTGCCAGCAGCTCGGACAGCTCTGGCTACACCTTC. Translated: CASSSDSSGYTF.

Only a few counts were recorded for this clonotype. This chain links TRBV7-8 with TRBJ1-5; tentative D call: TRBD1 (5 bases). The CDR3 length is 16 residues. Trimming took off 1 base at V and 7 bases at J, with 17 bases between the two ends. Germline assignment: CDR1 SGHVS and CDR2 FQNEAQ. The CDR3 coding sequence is TGTGCCAGCAGCTTAGGAGGGCAGGGCACGCACCAGCCCCAGCATTTT. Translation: CASSLGGQGTHQPQHF.

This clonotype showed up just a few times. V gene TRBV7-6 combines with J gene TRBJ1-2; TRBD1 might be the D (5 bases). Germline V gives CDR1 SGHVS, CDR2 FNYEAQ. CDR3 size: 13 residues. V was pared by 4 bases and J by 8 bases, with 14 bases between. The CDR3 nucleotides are TGTGCCAGCAGCTCCCCGGGACTCACGGGCTACACCTTC. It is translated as CASSSPGLTGYTF. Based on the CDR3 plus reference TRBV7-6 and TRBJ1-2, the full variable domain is GAGVSQSPRYKVTKRGQDVALRCDPISGHVSLYWYRQALGQGPEFLTYFNYEAQQDKSGLPNDRFSAERPEGSISTLTIQRTEQRDSAMYRCASSSPGLTGYTFGSGTRLTVV.

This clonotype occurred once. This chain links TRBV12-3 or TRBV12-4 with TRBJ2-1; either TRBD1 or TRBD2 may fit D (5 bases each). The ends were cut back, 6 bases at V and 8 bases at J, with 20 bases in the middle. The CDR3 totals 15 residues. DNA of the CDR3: TGTGCCAGCAGCGTTCGTAGGGACCTAGGCCATGAGCAGTTCTTC. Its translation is CASSVRRDLGHEQFF.

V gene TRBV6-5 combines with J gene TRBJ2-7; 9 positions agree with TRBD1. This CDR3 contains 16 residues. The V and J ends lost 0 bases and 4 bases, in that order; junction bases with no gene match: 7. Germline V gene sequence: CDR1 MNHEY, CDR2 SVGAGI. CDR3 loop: CASSYSTGGSAYEQYF. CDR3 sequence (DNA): TGTGCCAGCAGTTACTCAACAGGGGGCTCGGCATACGAGCAGTACTTC.

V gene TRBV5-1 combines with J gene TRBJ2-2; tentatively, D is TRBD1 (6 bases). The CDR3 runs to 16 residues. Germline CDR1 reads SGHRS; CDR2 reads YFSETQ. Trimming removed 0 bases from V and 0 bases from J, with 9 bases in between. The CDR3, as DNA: TGCGCCAGCAGCTTGGGACAGGACGCGAACACCGGGGAGCTGTTTTTT. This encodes CASSLGQDANTGELFF.

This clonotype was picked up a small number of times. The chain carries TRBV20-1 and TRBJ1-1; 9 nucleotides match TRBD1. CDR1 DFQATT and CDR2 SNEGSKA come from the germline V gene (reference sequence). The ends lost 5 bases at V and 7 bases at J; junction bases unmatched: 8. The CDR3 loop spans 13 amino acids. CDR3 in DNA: TGCAGTGCTCGACAGGGGGAACAGGTTGAAGCTTTCTTT. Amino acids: CSARQGEQVEAFF.

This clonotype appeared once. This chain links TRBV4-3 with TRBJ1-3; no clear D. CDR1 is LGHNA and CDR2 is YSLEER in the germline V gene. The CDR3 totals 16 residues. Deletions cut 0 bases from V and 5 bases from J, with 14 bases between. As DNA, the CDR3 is TGCGCCAGCAGCCAAGATGGAAACGTCAAACGAAACACCATATATTTT. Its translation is CASSQDGNVKRNTIYF.

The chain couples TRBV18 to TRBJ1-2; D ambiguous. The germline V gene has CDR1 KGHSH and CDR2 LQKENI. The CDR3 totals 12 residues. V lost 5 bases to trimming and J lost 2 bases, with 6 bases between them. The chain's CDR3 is CASSGENYGYTF. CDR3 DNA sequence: TGTGCCAGCTCAGGTGAAAACTATGGCTACACCTTC.

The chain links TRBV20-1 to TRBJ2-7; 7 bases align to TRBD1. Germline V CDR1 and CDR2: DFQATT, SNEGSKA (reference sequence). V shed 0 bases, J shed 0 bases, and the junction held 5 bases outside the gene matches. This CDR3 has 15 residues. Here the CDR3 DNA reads TGCAGTGCTAGAGATGGGACAGCTCTCTCCTACGAGCAGTACTTC. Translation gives CSARDGTALSYEQYF.

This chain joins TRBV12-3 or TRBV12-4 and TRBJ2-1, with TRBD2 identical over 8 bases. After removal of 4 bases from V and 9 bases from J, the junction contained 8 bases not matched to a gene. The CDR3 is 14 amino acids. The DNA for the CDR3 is TGTGCCAGCAGTTGGGCGACTAGCGTAATTGAGCAGTTCTTC. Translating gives CASSWATSVIEQFF.

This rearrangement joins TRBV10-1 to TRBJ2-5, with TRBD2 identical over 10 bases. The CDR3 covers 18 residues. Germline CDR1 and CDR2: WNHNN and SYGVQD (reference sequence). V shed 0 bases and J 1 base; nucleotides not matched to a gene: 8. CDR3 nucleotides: TGCGCCAGCAGTGAGTCGACTTGGCTAGCGGGGGCCCAAGAGACCCAGTACTTC. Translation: CASSESTWLAGAQETQYF.

The DNA for the CDR3 is TGCGCCAGCAGCTTGGACGGGACAGTCCTCTCCTACGAGCAGTACTTC. It codes for CASSLDGTVLSYEQYF. The chain links TRBV5-1 to TRBJ2-7, with 7 nucleotides matching TRBD1. The CDR3 contains 16 residues. Germline V gives CDR1 SGHRS, CDR2 YFSETQ. The V and J ends lost 0 bases and 0 bases, in that order; junction bases with no gene match: 6.

CDR3 nucleotides: TGTGCCAGCAGCGAAGACAGGGGTTACCAGCCCCAGCATTTT. Its translation: CASSEDRGYQPQHF. The chain is built from TRBV7-2 and TRBJ1-5; 8 nucleotides line up with TRBD1. V shed 5 bases, J shed 7 bases, and the junction held 7 bases outside the gene matches. The CDR3 loop spans 14 amino acids. The germline V gene has CDR1 SGHTA and CDR2 FQGNSA.

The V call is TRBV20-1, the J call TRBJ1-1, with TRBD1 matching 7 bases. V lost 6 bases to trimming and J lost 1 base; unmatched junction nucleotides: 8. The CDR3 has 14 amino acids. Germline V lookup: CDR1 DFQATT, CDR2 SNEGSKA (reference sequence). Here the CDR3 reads CSAKGGRGNTEAFF. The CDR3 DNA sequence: TGCAGTGCCAAAGGGGGCAGGGGGAACACTGAAGCTTTCTTT.

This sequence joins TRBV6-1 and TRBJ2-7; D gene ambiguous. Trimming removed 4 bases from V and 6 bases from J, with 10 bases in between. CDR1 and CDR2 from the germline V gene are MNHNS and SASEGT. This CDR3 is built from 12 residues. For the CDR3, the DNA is TGTGCCAGCAGTGTTCAACCTCTCGAGCAGTACTTC. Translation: CASSVQPLEQYF.